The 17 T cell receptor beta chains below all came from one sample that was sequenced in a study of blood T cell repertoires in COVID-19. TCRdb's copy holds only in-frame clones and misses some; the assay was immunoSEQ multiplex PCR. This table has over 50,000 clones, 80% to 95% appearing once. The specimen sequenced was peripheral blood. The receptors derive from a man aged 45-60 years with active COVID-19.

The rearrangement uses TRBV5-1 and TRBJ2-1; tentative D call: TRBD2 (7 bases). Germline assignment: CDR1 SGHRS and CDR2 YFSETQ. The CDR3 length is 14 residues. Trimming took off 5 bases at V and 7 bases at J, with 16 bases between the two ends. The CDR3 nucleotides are TGCGCCAGCAGTTCAGGGGAGGGTTTTAATGAGCAGTTCTTC. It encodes CASSSGEGFNEQFF.

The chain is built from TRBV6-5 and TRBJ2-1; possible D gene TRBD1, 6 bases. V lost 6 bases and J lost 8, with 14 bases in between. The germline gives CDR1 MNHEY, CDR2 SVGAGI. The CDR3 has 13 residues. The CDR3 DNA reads TGTGCCAGCAGCCCCAGGGGTTTGGATGAGCAGTTCTTC. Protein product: CASSPRGLDEQFF.

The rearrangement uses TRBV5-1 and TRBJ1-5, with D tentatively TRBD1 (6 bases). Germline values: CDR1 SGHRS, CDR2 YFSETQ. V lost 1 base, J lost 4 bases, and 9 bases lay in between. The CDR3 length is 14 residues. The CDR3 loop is CASSLNTGNQPQHF. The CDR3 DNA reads TGCGCCAGCAGCTTGAACACAGGGAATCAGCCCCAGCATTTT.

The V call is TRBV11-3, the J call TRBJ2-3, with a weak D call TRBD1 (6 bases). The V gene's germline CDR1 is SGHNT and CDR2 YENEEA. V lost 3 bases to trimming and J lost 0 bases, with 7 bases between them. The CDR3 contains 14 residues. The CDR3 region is CASSLTGSTDTQYF. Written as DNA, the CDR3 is TGTGCCAGCAGCTTGACAGGTAGCACAGATACGCAGTATTTT.

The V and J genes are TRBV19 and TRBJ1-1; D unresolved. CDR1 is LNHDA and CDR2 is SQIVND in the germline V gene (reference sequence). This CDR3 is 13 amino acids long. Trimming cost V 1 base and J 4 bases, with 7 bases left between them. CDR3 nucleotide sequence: TGTGCCAGTAGTATAGTCACGGGCACTGAAGCTTTCTTT. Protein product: CASSIVTGTEAFF.

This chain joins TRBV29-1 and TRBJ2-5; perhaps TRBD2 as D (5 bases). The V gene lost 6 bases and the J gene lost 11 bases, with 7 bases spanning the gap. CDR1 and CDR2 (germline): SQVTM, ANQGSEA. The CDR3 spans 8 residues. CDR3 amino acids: CSVGEQYF. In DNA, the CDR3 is TGCAGCGTGGGAGAGCAGTACTTC. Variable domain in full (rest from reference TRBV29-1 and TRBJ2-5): SAVISQKPSRDICQRGTSLTIQCQVDSQVTMMFWYRQQPGQSLTLIATANQGSEATYESGFVIDKFPISRPNLTFSTLTVSNMSPEDSSIYLCSVGEQYFGPGTRLLVL.

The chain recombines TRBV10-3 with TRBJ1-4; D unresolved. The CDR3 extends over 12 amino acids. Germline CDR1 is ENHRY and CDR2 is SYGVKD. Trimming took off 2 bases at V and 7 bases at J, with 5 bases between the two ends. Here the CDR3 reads CAISETGEKLFF. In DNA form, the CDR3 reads TGTGCCATCAGTGAGACGGGTGAAAAACTGTTTTTT.

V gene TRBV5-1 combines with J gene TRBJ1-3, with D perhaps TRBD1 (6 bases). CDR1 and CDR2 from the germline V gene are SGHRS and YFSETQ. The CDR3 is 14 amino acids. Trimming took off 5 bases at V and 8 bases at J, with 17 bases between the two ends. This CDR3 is CASRTGQTVDTIYF. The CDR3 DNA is TGCGCCAGCAGAACCGGACAGACTGTAGACACCATATATTTT.

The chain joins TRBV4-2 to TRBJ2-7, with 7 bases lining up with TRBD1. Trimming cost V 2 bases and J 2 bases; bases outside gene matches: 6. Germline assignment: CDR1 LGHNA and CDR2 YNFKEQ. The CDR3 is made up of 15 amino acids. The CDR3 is CASSQNRGPTYEQYF. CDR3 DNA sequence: TGTGCCAGCAGCCAAAACAGGGGCCCTACCTACGAGCAGTACTTC.

As DNA, the CDR3 is TGTGCCAGCAGGGAAGTATCGGCTAGCGGGGGGGCCCACCAAGAGACCCAGTACTTC. Translating it yields CASREVSASGGAHQETQYF. V and J are TRBV7-9 and TRBJ2-5, with 12 nucleotides matching TRBD2. After removal of 6 bases from V and 0 bases from J, the junction contained 14 bases not matched to a gene. Germline CDR1 and CDR2: SEHNR and FQNEAQ (reference sequence). This CDR3 has 19 residues.

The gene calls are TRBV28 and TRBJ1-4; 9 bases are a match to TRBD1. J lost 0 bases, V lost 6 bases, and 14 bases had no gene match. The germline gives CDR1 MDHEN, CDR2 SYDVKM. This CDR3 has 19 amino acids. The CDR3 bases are TGTGCCAGCAGGAATCGTCCCGGGACAGGGTACCCAACTAATGAAAAACTGTTTTTT. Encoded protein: CASRNRPGTGYPTNEKLFF.

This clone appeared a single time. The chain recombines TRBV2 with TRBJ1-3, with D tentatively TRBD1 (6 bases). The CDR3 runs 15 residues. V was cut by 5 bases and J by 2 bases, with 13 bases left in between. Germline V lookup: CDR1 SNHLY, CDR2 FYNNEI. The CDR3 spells CASSPQGLTGNTIYF. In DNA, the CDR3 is TGTGCCAGCAGTCCACAGGGTCTCACTGGAAACACCATATATTTT.

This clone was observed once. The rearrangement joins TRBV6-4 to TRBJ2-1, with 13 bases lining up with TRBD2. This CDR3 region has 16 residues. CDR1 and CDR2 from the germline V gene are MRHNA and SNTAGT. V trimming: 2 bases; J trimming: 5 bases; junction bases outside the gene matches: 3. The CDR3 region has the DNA TGTGCCAGCAGTGACCCGGGACTAGCGGGACACAATGAGCAGTTCTTC. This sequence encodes CASSDPGLAGHNEQFF.

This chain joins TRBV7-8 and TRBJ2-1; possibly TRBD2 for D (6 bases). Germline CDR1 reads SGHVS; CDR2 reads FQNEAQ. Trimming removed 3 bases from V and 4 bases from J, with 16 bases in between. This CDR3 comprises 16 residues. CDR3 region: CASSFPGELYYNEQFF. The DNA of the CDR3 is TGTGCCAGCAGCTTTCCGGGGGAGTTGTATTACAATGAGCAGTTCTTC.

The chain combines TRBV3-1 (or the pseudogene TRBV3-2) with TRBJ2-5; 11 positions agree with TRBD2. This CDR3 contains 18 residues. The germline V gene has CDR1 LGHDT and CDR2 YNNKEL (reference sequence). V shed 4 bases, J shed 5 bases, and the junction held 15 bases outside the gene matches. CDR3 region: CASSLLAGDLYGVETQYF. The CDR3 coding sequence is TGTGCCAGCAGCCTACTAGCGGGAGACCTGTACGGGGTCGAGACCCAGTACTTC.

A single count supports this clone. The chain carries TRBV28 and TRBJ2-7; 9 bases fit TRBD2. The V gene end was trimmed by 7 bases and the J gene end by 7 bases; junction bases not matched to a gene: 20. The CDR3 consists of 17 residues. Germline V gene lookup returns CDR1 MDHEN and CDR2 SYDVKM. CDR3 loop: CASNINPGAGGPWEQYF. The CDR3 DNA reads TGTGCCAGCAACATCAACCCTGGGGCGGGAGGGCCGTGGGAGCAGTACTTC.

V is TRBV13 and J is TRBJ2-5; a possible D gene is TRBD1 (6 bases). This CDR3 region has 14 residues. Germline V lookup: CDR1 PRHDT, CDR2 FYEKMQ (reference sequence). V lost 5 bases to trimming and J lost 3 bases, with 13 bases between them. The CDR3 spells CASSAGKGEETQYF. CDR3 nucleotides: TGTGCCAGCAGCGCAGGAAAGGGGGAAGAGACCCAGTACTTC.